Below are 30 T cell receptor beta chains sequenced from a single sample in a study of cytomegalovirus exposure and HLA in healthy donors. The PCR used 60 Vbeta and 13 Jbeta primers. Generated by immunoSEQ multiplex PCR, the TCRdb table keeps only in-frame clones and is missing some. The table lists about 200,000 clones, around 79% of them singletons. Source material: PBMCs. The receptors come from a male donor in good health and CMV-seropositive.

The V and J genes are TRBV19 and TRBJ2-1; a possible D gene is TRBD2 (5 bases). The CDR3 consists of 15 residues. V was cut by 5 bases and J by 5 bases, with 16 bases left in between. Germline CDR1 reads LNHDA; CDR2 reads SQIVND (reference sequence). The CDR3, as DNA: TGTGCCAGTAGTCAGATACCAGGACTCCACAATGAGCAGTTCTTC. Encoded protein: CASSQIPGLHNEQFF.

This clone has a handful of counts. The chain is built from TRBV7-2 and TRBJ2-7, with 8 bases fitting TRBD1. The V segment lost 5 bases and the J segment 9 bases; nucleotides outside the gene matches: 9. The CDR3 covers 13 residues. Germline loops: CDR1 SGHTA, CDR2 FQGNSA. The CDR3, as DNA: TGTGCCAGCAGCCTACTGGGGCAGGGGGCGCAGTACTTC. This codes for CASSLLGQGAQYF.

This CDR3 reads CASSPDPTGDYGYTF. In DNA, the CDR3 is TGTGCCAGCAGCCCAGACCCGACAGGGGACTATGGCTACACCTTC. The chain uses TRBV5-5 and TRBJ1-2; 8 nucleotides line up with TRBD1. CDR1 and CDR2 from the germline V gene are SGHKS and YYEKEE (reference sequence). Unmatched junction bases numbered 8, after V lost 4 bases and J lost 3 bases. The CDR3 contains 15 residues.

This clone came up once. This chain uses TRBV10-3 with TRBJ2-3; unclear D gene. Germline V gene data show CDR1 as ENHRY and CDR2 as SYGVKD. This CDR3 contains 12 residues. V lost 2 bases, J lost 4 bases, and 4 bases lay in between. In nucleotides, the CDR3 is TGTGCCATCAGTGAGCCAGCAGATACGCAGTATTTT. This encodes CAISEPADTQYF.

V and J are TRBV7-2 and TRBJ2-7; 14 bases agree with TRBD2. CDR1 and CDR2 (germline): SGHTA, FQGNSA. This CDR3 contains 17 residues. V shed 4 bases, J shed 4 bases, and the junction held 9 bases outside the gene matches. The CDR3 loop is CASSSRLAGGKSYEQYF. The CDR3 region has the DNA TGTGCCAGCAGCTCGCGACTAGCGGGAGGGAAATCTTACGAGCAGTACTTC.

V usage is TRBV9 and J usage is TRBJ2-2, with D perhaps matching TRBD2 (6 bases). The V end was cut by 0 bases, the J end by 0 bases, with 18 bases between. The length of the CDR3 is 19 residues. The germline V gene has CDR1 SGDLS and CDR2 YYNGEE. The CDR3 reads CASSVERGKVGANTGELFF. The CDR3 DNA follows: TGTGCCAGCAGCGTAGAACGGGGGAAGGTGGGTGCGAACACCGGGGAGCTGTTTTTT.

The chain is built from TRBV6-1 and TRBJ1-1; D is perhaps TRBD1 (5 bases). Trimming pared 11 bases from V and 3 bases from J, leaving 16 bases between. Germline V gene data show CDR1 as MNHNS and CDR2 as SASEGT. The CDR3 has 13 residues. CDR3 DNA sequence: TGTGCCGACGCAGCATCGGGGGACACTGAAGCTTTCTTT. The encoded protein is CADAASGDTEAFF.

The chain couples TRBV7-9 to TRBJ2-5; 13 bases fit TRBD2. Germline V gives CDR1 SEHNR, CDR2 FQNEAQ (reference sequence). Losses at the gene ends were 5 bases for V and 2 bases for J; bases not matched to a gene: 5. This CDR3 comprises 16 residues. The CDR3 loop is CASSETSGRVQETQYF. As DNA, the CDR3 is TGTGCCAGCAGCGAAACTAGCGGGAGGGTACAAGAGACCCAGTACTTC. Full variable domain (outside the CDR3, taken from reference TRBV7-9 and TRBJ2-5): DTGVSQNPRHKITKRGQNVTFRCDPISEHNRLYWYRQTLGQGPEFLTYFQNEAQLEKSRLLSDRFSAERPKGSFSTLEIQRTEQGDSAMYLCASSETSGRVQETQYFGPGTRLLVL.

This rearrangement joins TRBV9 to TRBJ2-2; TRBD2 is a possible D gene (6 bases). CDR3 length equals 15 residues. CDR1 SGDLS and CDR2 YYNGEE come from the germline V gene. Deletions cut 5 bases from V and 5 bases from J, with 16 bases between. The CDR3 region is CASRPGWRGTGELFF. CDR3 sequence (DNA): TGTGCCAGCAGGCCGGGCTGGCGGGGAACCGGGGAGCTGTTTTTT.

CDR3 region: CAISDYQGAGYTF. CDR3 DNA sequence: TGTGCCATCAGTGATTATCAGGGGGCCGGCTACACCTTC. The rearrangement links TRBV10-3 to TRBJ1-2; 8 bases map to TRBD1. The germline gives CDR1 ENHRY, CDR2 SYGVKD. The CDR3 spans 13 residues. Unmatched junction bases numbered 5, after V lost 3 bases and J lost 8 bases.

The J gene is TRBJ2-3, the V gene TRBV6-6; 10 bases match TRBD1. The V segment lost 5 bases and the J segment 5 bases; nucleotides outside the gene matches: 4. CDR3 length: 14 amino acids. Germline assignment: CDR1 MNHNY and CDR2 SVGAGI (reference sequence). In DNA, the CDR3 is TGTGCCAGCAGTCGGACAGGGGGAGTAGATACGCAGTATTTT. It is translated as CASSRTGGVDTQYF.

The CDR3 DNA reads as TGTGCCAGCAGTTCGCGACAGGGAATTGGTGGCTACACCTTC. It encodes CASSSRQGIGGYTF. V gene TRBV6-6 combines with J gene TRBJ1-2, with TRBD1 matching over 7 bases. Germline V CDR1 and CDR2: MNHNY, SVGAGI (reference sequence). The V gene end was trimmed by 4 bases and the J gene end by 7 bases; junction bases not matched to a gene: 9. This CDR3 has 14 residues.

The chain is built from TRBV13 and TRBJ1-1; 7 nucleotides align to TRBD1. V shed 1 base, J shed 4 bases, and the junction held 0 bases outside the gene matches. The CDR3 runs 13 residues. Per the germline V gene, CDR1 is PRHDT and CDR2 is FYEKMQ (reference sequence). The CDR3 coding sequence is TGTGCCAGCAGCTTAGACAGGGGCACTGAAGCTTTCTTT. Residues: CASSLDRGTEAFF.

The gene calls are TRBV4-1 and TRBJ2-7; TRBD2 matches at 9 bases. Trimming at V came to 4 bases and at J to 7 bases, leaving 14 bases not matched to a gene. The CDR3 covers 16 residues. CDR1 and CDR2 (germline): MGHRA, YSYEKL. CDR3 region: CASSPVLAGVWSEQYF. The DNA for the CDR3 is TGCGCCAGCAGCCCAGTATTAGCGGGAGTGTGGAGTGAGCAGTACTTC.

This chain links TRBV7-6 with TRBJ1-1; 7 bases match TRBD1. The CDR3 is 14 residues long. V was clipped by 5 bases and J by 2 bases; unmatched bases: 5. Germline CDR1 SGHVS, CDR2 FNYEAQ. CDR3 protein: CASSLGQVNTEAFF. CDR3 bases: TGTGCCAGCAGCCTCGGACAGGTTAACACTGAAGCTTTCTTT.

The chain employs TRBV6-4 and TRBJ2-1, with a tentative D call TRBD1 (6 bases). CDR1 and CDR2 (germline): MRHNA, SNTAGT. The CDR3 has 15 amino acids. V dropped 1 base and J dropped 6 bases, with 13 bases sitting between them. This CDR3 reads CASSDLPGQGNEQFF. Written as DNA, the CDR3 is TGTGCCAGCAGTGACTTACCGGGACAAGGCAATGAGCAGTTCTTC.

This clone came up a few times. This chain links TRBV4-1 with TRBJ1-4; 9 nucleotides line up with TRBD1. The ends lost 3 bases at V and 4 bases at J; junction bases unmatched: 3. CDR3 size: 15 residues. Looked up from germline, CDR1 is MGHRA and CDR2 is YSYEKL. The CDR3 protein is CASSQGTGSNEKLFF. CDR3 DNA: TGCGCCAGCAGCCAGGGGACAGGGAGTAATGAAAAACTGTTTTTT.

This chain uses TRBV5-4 with TRBJ2-7; tentatively, D is TRBD1 (6 bases). The CDR3 sequence is 14 residues long. CDR1 and CDR2 from the germline V gene are SGHNT and YYREEE (reference sequence). V was cut by 4 bases and J by 2 bases, with 13 bases left in between. The DNA for the CDR3 is TGTGCCAGCAGCGCCGGACAGATCACCTACGAGCAGTACTTC. Translated, it gives CASSAGQITYEQYF.

The chain employs TRBV11-2 and TRBJ1-3, with D tentatively TRBD1 (5 bases). Trimming pared 0 bases from V and 11 bases from J, leaving 20 bases between. The CDR3 contains 16 residues. Germline V gene sequence: CDR1 SGHAT, CDR2 FQNNGV. The CDR3 region is CASSLDQVSRADAIYF. The CDR3 DNA reads TGTGCCAGCAGCTTAGATCAAGTCAGCAGGGCGGACGCCATATATTTT.

The V and J genes are TRBV28 and TRBJ2-2, with no clear D. Germline CDR1 MDHEN, CDR2 SYDVKM. V lost 6 bases, J lost 4 bases, and 6 bases lay in between. The length of the CDR3 is 12 residues. CDR3 in DNA: TGTGCCAGCAGCCACATCACCGGGGAGCTGTTTTTT. It translates to CASSHITGELFF.

The V call is TRBV18, the J call TRBJ1-1, with TRBD1 matching over 10 bases. V gave up 5 bases and J gave up 1 base; unmatched junction bases: 7. The CDR3 has 16 residues. From germline, CDR1 is KGHSH and CDR2 LQKENI. CDR3 bases: TGTGCCAGCTCAGTGGACAGGGGGAAGTGGAACACTGAAGCTTTCTTT. Its protein product is CASSVDRGKWNTEAFF. The full variable domain, its missing parts supplied by reference TRBV18 and TRBJ1-1, is NAGVMQNPRHLVRRRGQEARLRCSPMKGHSHVYWYRQLPEEGLKFMVYLQKENIIDESGMPKERFSAEFPKEGPSILRIQQVVRGDSAAYFCASSVDRGKWNTEAFFGQGTRLTVV.

The chain employs TRBV7-8 and TRBJ2-1; D gene ambiguous. CDR1 and CDR2 from the germline V gene are SGHVS and FQNEAQ. The CDR3 totals 19 residues. Trimming pared 0 bases from V and 3 bases from J, leaving 21 bases between. The CDR3 here is CASSLAAVPRPTGYNEQFF. As DNA, the CDR3 is TGTGCCAGCAGCTTAGCGGCTGTACCAAGACCTACGGGCTACAATGAGCAGTTCTTC.

The V call is TRBV7-9, the J call TRBJ1-1, with TRBD1 matching 11 bases. Looked up from germline, CDR1 is SEHNR and CDR2 is FQNEAQ (reference sequence). This CDR3 spans 16 amino acids. V was clipped by 3 bases and J by 4 bases; unmatched bases: 7. CDR3 region: CASSFLPGQGGTEAFF. DNA of the CDR3: TGTGCCAGCAGCTTTTTACCGGGACAGGGGGGCACTGAAGCTTTCTTT.

The V call is TRBV25-1, the J call TRBJ2-3; 9 bases fit TRBD1. CDR3 size: 14 residues. Germline-derived CDR1 and CDR2 are MGHDK and SYGVNS. V dropped 7 bases and J dropped 4; count of bases not matched to a gene: 6. The CDR3 region is CASTRTGAADTQYF. The CDR3 nucleotides read TGTGCCAGCACACGGACAGGGGCGGCAGATACGCAGTATTTT.

The chain recombines TRBV9 with TRBJ2-7, with 7 bases that match TRBD2. Germline assignment: CDR1 SGDLS and CDR2 YYNGEE. V gave up 4 bases and J gave up 3 bases; unmatched junction bases: 1. The CDR3 extends over 12 amino acids. In DNA, the CDR3 is TGTGCCAGCAGCTCTAGCGGCTACGAGCAGTACTTC. Encoded protein: CASSSSGYEQYF.

This sequence joins TRBV5-4 and TRBJ2-5; a possible D gene is TRBD1 (6 bases). Germline V gene data show CDR1 as SGHNT and CDR2 as YYREEE (reference sequence). CDR3 size: 13 residues. V was clipped by 7 bases and J by 3 bases, with 13 bases between them. CDR3: CASLQGGEETQYF. CDR3 bases: TGTGCCAGCCTACAGGGTGGGGAAGAGACCCAGTACTTC.

The V call is TRBV11-3, the J call TRBJ1-3; possible D gene TRBD1, 5 bases. V gave up 0 bases and J gave up 1 base, with 7 bases separating them. Per germline, CDR1 SGHNT and CDR2 YENEEA. The CDR3 consists of 15 residues. The CDR3, as DNA: TGTGCCAGCAGCTTAGATTACAGGTCTGGAAACACCATATATTTT. This translates into CASSLDYRSGNTIYF.

The chain has TRBV28 and TRBJ1-5; the D gene is possibly TRBD1 (6 bases). Germline loops: CDR1 MDHEN, CDR2 SYDVKM. CDR3 length: 14 amino acids. V lost 9 bases and J lost 1, with 13 bases in between. CDR3 loop: CASRGGSSNQPQHF. The CDR3 bases are TGTGCCAGTCGGGGGGGCTCCAGCAATCAGCCCCAGCATTTT.

This chain joins TRBV5-8 and TRBJ1-2; tentative D call: TRBD1 (5 bases). CDR1 is SGHTS and CDR2 is YDEGEE in the germline V gene. This CDR3 is built from 15 residues. V gave up 4 bases and J gave up 4 bases, with 17 bases separating them. CDR3 bases: TGTGCCAGCAGCCCGGGCCTCAGGGTCGCCTATGGCTACACCTTC. Its protein product is CASSPGLRVAYGYTF.

For this clone: This CDR3 is also generated by other DNA sequences in the sample. The chain is built from TRBV27 and TRBJ2-7, with D maybe TRBD1 (5 bases). Between the trimmed V and J ends, which lost 3 bases and 4 bases, there was a span of 10 bases. This CDR3 is built from 13 residues. Germline V gene lookup returns CDR1 MNHEY and CDR2 SMNVEV (reference sequence). The CDR3 sequence is CASSFGHLYEQYF. In nucleotides, the CDR3 is TGTGCCAGCAGTTTCGGACACCTATACGAGCAGTACTTC.